Listed below are T cell receptor beta chains from one sample, sequenced in a study of CD8+CD57+ T cells in acquired aplastic anemia. Each CDR3 protein gets one entry after TCRdb re-called the reads with MiXCR. The sample shows 100,000 to 150,000 distinct CDR3 sequences, about 40% of them seen only once. The sequencing input was sorted CD4+, CD8+, or CD8+CD57+ T cells (not recorded which) from PBMCs. The receptors here all came from a human donor with aplastic anemia. Both conserved end residues are part of each CDR3. A D gene is named only where the DNA matches it firmly. Clone size is given for some rows only: seen once, a few or many times, or a class if the clone is expanded.

J	length	size	V	D	CDR3	DNA
TRBJ1-1	14	-	TRBV2	-	CATSPGAGSTEAFF	TGTGCCACCTCCCCGGGGGCGGGAAGCACTGAAGCTTTCTTT
TRBJ1-1	13	-	TRBV30	-	CAWSELQVGEAFF	TGTGCCTGGAGTGAGCTTCAGGTGGGTGAAGCTTTCTTT
TRBJ2-3	15	-	TRBV11-1	-	CASSLAGGPTDTQYF	TGTGCCAGCAGCTTAGCGGGGGGGCCAACAGATACGCAGTATTTT
TRBJ2-1	14	many	TRBV2	TRBD1	CASTGTGRGREQFF	TGTGCCAGCACCGGGACAGGGCGGGGTCGGGAGCAGTTCTTC
TRBJ1-2	13	many	TRBV6-5	-	CASSLGLSDGYTF	TGTGCCAGCAGTTTGGGACTGAGTGATGGCTACACCTTC
TRBJ1-6	14	-	TRBV7-6	-	CASSPGTEWTPLHF	TGTGCCAGCAGTCCAGGGACTGAATGGACACCCCTCCACTTT
TRBJ1-1	13	few	TRBV2	-	CASSGQFGTEAFF	TGTGCCAGCAGCGGACAATTCGGCACTGAAGCTTTCTTT
TRBJ2-5	14	-	TRBV25-1	-	CASSEWGTGGTQYF	TGTGCCAGCAGTGAATGGGGGACTGGCGGGACCCAGTACTTC
TRBJ1-1	14	-	TRBV13	TRBD1	CASSRAQGATEAFF	TGTGCCAGCAGCCGGGCGCAGGGGGCGACTGAAGCTTTCTTT
TRBJ1-2	13	-	TRBV10-1	-	CASSESGTEGYTF	TGCGCCAGCAGTGAGTCGGGGACGGAGGGCTACACCTTC
TRBJ1-1	15	-	TRBV19	-	CASSQGKAMNTEAFF	TGTGCCAGTAGTCAAGGTAAGGCGATGAACACTGAAGCTTTCTTT
TRBJ2-1	15	many	TRBV7-6	TRBD1	CASGPTGETNNEQFF	TGTGCCAGCGGCCCGACAGGGGAGACAAACAATGAGCAGTTCTTC
TRBJ2-1	15	once	TRBV29-1	-	CSVGVGRGYDNEQFF	TGCAGCGTTGGTGTCGGCAGGGGATACGACAATGAGCAGTTCTTC
TRBJ1-4	13	few	TRBV28	-	CASSSITGRELFF	TGTGCCAGCAGTTCCATCACAGGGAGAGAACTGTTTTTT
TRBJ1-1	14	many	TRBV19	-	CASSIGGGNTEAFF	TGTGCCAGTAGTATAGGCGGGGGTAACACTGAAGCTTTCTTT
TRBJ2-7	17	many	TRBV20-1	TRBD2	CSALENWVAGSSYEQYF	TGCAGTGCTCTTGAGAACTGGGTAGCGGGGAGCTCCTACGAGCAGTACTTC
TRBJ1-1	12	-	TRBV10-2	-	CASRATTAEAFF	TGCGCCAGCAGAGCAACTACCGCTGAAGCTTTCTTT
TRBJ2-7	14	many	TRBV4-3	-	CASSRDGGGYEQYF	TGCGCCAGCAGCCGGGACGGTGGGGGCTACGAGCAGTACTTC
TRBJ2-1	21	-	TRBV5-1	TRBD2	CASSFLLQRGPVSKSVNEQFF	TGCGCCAGCAGCTTTCTCCTCCAGCGGGGCCCTGTATCTAAGAGTGTGAATGAGCAGTTCTTC
TRBJ2-1	12	many	TRBV5-6	-	CASSLVRGEQFF	TGTGCCAGCAGCTTGGTCAGAGGTGAGCAGTTCTTC
TRBJ1-1	15	-	TRBV19	-	CAGSIGEAGAIEAFF	TGTGCCGGTAGTATCGGTGAGGCTGGGGCTATTGAAGCTTTCTTT
TRBJ2-2	15	few	TRBV6-5	TRBD2	CASSPAGVNTGELFF	TGTGCCAGCAGTCCCGCGGGGGTTAACACCGGGGAGCTGTTTTTT
TRBJ1-2	14	many	TRBV12-3/TRBV12-4	TRBD1	CASSKQGQKGGYTF	TGTGCCAGCAGTAAACAGGGGCAGAAGGGCGGCTACACCTTC
TRBJ1-4	16	-	TRBV18	TRBD1	CASSPELTGISEKLFF	TGTGCCAGCTCACCAGAATTGACAGGGATTAGCGAAAAACTGTTTTTT
TRBJ1-2	9	-	TRBV20-1	-	CSAKQGYTF	TGCAGTGCCAAACAGGGCTACACCTTC
TRBJ1-5	14	many	TRBV2	-	CASSPQAGVPPQHF	TGTGCCAGCAGCCCTCAGGCAGGGGTTCCGCCCCAGCATTTT
TRBJ1-1	16	-	TRBV5-1	TRBD1	CASSPAAGTGATEAFF	TGCGCCAGCAGCCCCGCGGCCGGGACAGGGGCCACTGAAGCTTTCTTT
TRBJ2-2	20	many	TRBV24-1	TRBD1	CATSDLPGQGAKGNTGELFF	TGTGCCACCAGTGACCTGCCGGGACAGGGGGCGAAGGGGAACACCGGGGAGCTGTTTTTT
TRBJ2-1	15	-	TRBV7-2	-	CTSSSQRGLAYEQFF	TGTACCAGCAGCTCCCAGAGAGGGCTAGCCTATGAGCAGTTCTTC
TRBJ1-1	16	many	TRBV5-1	-	CASSSHLTGMNTEAFF	TGCGCCAGCAGCTCCCACCTGACAGGAATGAACACTGAAGCTTTCTTT
TRBJ2-7	11	many	TRBV12-3/TRBV12-4	-	CASSSGGEQYF	TGTGCCAGCAGTTCTGGGGGCGAGCAGTACTTC
TRBJ2-7	15	once	TRBV25-1	TRBD1	CASSHSGTGTYEQYF	TGTGCCAGCAGTCACTCCGGGACAGGCACTTACGAGCAGTACTTC
TRBJ2-2	13	-	TRBV7-2	-	CASRTQNTGELFF	TGTGCCAGCAGAACGCAGAACACCGGGGAGCTGTTTTTT
TRBJ1-5	14	few	TRBV7-9	-	CATSEGDSNQPQHF	TGTGCCACCAGCGAGGGCGACAGCAATCAGCCCCAGCATTTT
TRBJ2-1	16	few	TRBV5-1	TRBD2	CASSLVSGGGYNEQFF	TGCGCCAGCAGCTTGGTGTCCGGGGGGGGTTACAATGAGCAGTTCTTC
TRBJ1-5	13	many	TRBV7-9	-	CASSRDSNQPQHF	TGTGCCAGCAGCCGGGACAGCAATCAGCCCCAGCATTTT
TRBJ1-2	13	many	TRBV25-1	TRBD1	CASSATGDYGYTF	TGTGCCAGCAGTGCGACAGGGGACTATGGCTACACCTTC
TRBJ1-2	14	many	TRBV19	-	CASRDLGTNYGYTF	TGTGCCAGTAGGGACCTCGGGACAAACTATGGCTACACCTTC
TRBJ1-5	16	-	TRBV7-8	TRBD1	CASSSKIDRGPQPQHF	TGTGCCAGCAGCTCGAAGATTGACAGGGGGCCACAGCCCCAGCATTTT
TRBJ1-1	11	many	TRBV20-1	-	CSAAGNTEAFF	TGCAGTGCTGCAGGGAACACTGAAGCTTTCTTT
TRBJ1-2	15	many	TRBV6-1	TRBD1	CASSSQTGMNYGYTF	TGTGCCAGCAGCAGCCAGACAGGGATGAACTATGGCTACACCTTC
TRBJ2-1	16	-	TRBV20-1	TRBD2	CSASSGGAGSYNEQFF	TGCAGTGCTAGCAGCGGGGGGGCCGGGTCCTACAATGAGCAGTTCTTC